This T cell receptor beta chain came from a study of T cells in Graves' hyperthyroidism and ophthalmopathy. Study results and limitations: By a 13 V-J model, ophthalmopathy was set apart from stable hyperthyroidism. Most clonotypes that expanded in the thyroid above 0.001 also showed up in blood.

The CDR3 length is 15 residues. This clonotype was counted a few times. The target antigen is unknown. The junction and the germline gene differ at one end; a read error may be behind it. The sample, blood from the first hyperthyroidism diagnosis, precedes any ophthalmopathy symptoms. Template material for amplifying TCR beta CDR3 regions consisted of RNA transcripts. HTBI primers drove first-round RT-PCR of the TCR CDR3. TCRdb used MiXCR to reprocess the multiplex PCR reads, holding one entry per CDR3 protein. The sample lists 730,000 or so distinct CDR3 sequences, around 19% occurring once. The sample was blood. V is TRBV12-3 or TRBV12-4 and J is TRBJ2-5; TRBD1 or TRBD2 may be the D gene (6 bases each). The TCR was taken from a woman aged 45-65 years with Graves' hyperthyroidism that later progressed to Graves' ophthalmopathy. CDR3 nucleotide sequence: TGTGCCGGCAGTTTAAGTGGGGGGCTCCAAGAGACCCAGTACTTC. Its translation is CAGSLSGGLQETQYF.